These 2 T cell receptor beta chains share one sample of origin, sequenced in a study of blood T cell repertoires in COVID-19. Libraries were prepared by immunoSEQ multiplex PCR; TCRdb keeps only in-frame clonotypes and omits some of them. The profile shows 200,000 to 250,000 clones, more than 80% of them singletons. The specimen was PBMCs or T cells enriched from blood (not recorded which). The origin of the receptors is a man in his sixties who had recovered from COVID-19.

This clone came up a few times. V usage is TRBV7-8 and J usage is TRBJ1-5; no reliable D call. Germline CDR1 SGHVS, CDR2 FQNEAQ. There are 15 residues in the CDR3. Trimming removed 3 bases from V and 0 bases from J, with 9 bases in between. The CDR3 DNA reads as TGTGCCAGCAGCTTCGACGGGGATAGCAATCAGCCCCAGCATTTT. It translates to CASSFDGDSNQPQHF. Full variable domain (remainder filled in from reference TRBV7-8 and TRBJ1-5): GAGVSQSPRYKVAKRGQDVALRCDPISGHVSLFWYQQALGQGPEFLTYFQNEAQLDKSGLPSDRFFAERPEGSVSTLKIQRTQQEDSAVYLCASSFDGDSNQPQHFGDGTRLSIL.

In this sample, this clone turned up once. For the CDR3, the DNA is TGTGCCAGCACCCGCCGGACAGGGGGTTCGAATGAGCAGTTCTTC. Translating it yields CASTRRTGGSNEQFF. The chain links TRBV6-5 to TRBJ2-1; 10 positions agree with TRBD1. Germline V gene lookup returns CDR1 MNHEY and CDR2 SVGAGI. The CDR3 loop spans 15 amino acids. The J segment lost 7 bases and the V segment lost 7 bases, leaving 10 bases of the junction unmatched.